This TCR beta chain was found in a study of blood T cells in healthy people across ages. Overall study results and limits: Whereas aged donors had fewer naive CD4+ cells, long-lived donors had more of them and higher diversity. Investigators treated diversity estimates from one million T cells as underestimates. The recorded TCR beta diversity per million T cells decreased in a roughly linear manner with age.

Total RNA was extracted at no less than 5.5 micrograms per sample. The CDR3 has 16 amino acids. Germline V gives CDR1 LGHNA, CDR2 YSLEER. Combining a sample-barcoded 5' primer with a J-beta primer mix, a second PCR ran for 7 to 11 cycles. TCRdb used MiXCR to reprocess the 5' RACE reads, holding one entry per CDR3 protein. The repertoire consists of hundreds of thousands of distinct CDR3 sequences, with 49% occurring once and the leading ten covering 30% to 35%. Regarding this clonotype: Its target is not known. A read error may produce the germline difference seen at one junction end.

The chain joins TRBV4-3 to TRBJ2-1; 10 nucleotides align to TRBD2. The specimen sequenced was blood. This clonotype was sampled from an older woman in good health. In nucleotides, the CDR3 is TGCGCCAGCAGCCAAGACGCCCAGCGGGAGGGCAATGGGCAGTTCTTC. Translation gives CASSQDAQREGNGQFF.